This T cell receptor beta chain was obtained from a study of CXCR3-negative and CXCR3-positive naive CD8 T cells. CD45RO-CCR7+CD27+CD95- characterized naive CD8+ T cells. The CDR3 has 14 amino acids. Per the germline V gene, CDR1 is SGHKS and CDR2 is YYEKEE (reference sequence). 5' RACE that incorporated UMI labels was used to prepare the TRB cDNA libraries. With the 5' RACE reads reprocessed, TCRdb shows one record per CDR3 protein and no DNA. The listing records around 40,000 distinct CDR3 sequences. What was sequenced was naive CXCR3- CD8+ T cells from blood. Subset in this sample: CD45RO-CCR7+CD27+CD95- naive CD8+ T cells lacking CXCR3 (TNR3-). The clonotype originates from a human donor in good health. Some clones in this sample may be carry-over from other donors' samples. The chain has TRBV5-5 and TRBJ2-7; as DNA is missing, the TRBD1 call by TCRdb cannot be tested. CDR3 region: CASSLGEQGVEQYF. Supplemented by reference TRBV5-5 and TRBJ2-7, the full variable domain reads DAGVTQSPTHLIKTRGQQVTLRCSPISGHKSVSWYQQVLGQGPQFIFQYYEKEERGRGNFPDRFSARQFPNYSSELNVNALLLGDSALYLCASSLGEQGVEQYFGPGTRLTVT.